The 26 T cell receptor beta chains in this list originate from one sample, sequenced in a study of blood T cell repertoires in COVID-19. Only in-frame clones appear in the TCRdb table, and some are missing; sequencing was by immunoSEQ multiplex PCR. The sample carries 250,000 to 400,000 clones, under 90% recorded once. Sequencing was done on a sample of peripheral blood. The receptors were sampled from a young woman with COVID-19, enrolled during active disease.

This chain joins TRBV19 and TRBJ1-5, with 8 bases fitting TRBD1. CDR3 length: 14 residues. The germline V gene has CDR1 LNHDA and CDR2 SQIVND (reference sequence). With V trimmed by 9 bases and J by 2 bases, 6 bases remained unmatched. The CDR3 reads CASGTGGGNQPQHF. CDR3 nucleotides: TGTGCCAGCGGTACAGGGGGAGGCAATCAGCCCCAGCATTTT.

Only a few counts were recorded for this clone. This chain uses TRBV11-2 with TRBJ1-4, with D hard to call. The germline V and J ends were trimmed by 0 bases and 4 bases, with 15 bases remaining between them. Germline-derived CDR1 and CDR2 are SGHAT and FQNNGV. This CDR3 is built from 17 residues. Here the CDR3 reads CASSLELFGGSNEKLFF. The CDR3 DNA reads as TGTGCCAGCAGCTTAGAGCTGTTTGGAGGAAGTAATGAAAAACTGTTTTTT.

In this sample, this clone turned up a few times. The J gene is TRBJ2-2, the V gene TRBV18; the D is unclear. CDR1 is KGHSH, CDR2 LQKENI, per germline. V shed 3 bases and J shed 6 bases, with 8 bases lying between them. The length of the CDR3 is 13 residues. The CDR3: CASSPSSSGELFF. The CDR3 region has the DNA TGTGCCAGCTCACCGTCGAGTTCCGGGGAGCTGTTTTTT.

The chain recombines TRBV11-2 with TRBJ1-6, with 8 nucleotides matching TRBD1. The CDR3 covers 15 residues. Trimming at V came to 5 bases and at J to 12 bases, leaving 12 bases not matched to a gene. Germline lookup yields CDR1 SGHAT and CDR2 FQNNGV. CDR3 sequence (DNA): TGTGCCAGCAGCCCACCGGACAGGGACTTAGGACCCCTCCACTTT. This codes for CASSPPDRDLGPLHF.

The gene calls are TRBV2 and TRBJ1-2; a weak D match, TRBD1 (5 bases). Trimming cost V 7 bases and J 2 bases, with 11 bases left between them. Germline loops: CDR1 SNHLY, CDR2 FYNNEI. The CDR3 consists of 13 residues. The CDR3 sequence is CASTPYRNYGYTF. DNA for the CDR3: TGTGCCAGCACTCCCTACAGGAACTATGGCTACACCTTC.

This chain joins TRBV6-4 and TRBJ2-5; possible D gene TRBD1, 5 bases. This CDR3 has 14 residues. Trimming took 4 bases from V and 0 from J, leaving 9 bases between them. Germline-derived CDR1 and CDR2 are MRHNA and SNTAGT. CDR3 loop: CASSADRNQETQYF. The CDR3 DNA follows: TGTGCCAGCAGTGCCGACAGAAACCAAGAGACCCAGTACTTC.

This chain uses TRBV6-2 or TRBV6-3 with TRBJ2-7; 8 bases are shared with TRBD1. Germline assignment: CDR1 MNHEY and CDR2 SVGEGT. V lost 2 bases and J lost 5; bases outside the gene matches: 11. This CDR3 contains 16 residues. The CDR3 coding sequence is TGTGCCAGCAGTTACCCTCTTTGGACAGGGTATAACGAGCAGTACTTC. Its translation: CASSYPLWTGYNEQYF.

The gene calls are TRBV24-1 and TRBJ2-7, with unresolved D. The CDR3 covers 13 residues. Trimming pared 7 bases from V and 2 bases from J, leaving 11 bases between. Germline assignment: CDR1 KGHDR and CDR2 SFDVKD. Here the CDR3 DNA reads TGTGCCACCAGCGACGGGTCGGCCTACGAGCAGTACTTC. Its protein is CATSDGSAYEQYF.

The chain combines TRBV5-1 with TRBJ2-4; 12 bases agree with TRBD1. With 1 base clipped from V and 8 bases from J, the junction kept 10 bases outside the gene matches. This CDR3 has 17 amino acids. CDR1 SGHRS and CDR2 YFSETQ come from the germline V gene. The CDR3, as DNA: TGCGCCAGCAGCTTGACTTCCGGGACAGGGGGCAGAGACATTCAGTACTTC. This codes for CASSLTSGTGGRDIQYF. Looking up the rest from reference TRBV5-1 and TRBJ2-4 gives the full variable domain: KAGVTQTPRYLIKTRGQQVTLSCSPISGHRSVSWYQQTPGQGLQFLFEYFSETQRNKGNFPGRFSGRQFSNSRSEMNVSTLELGDSALYLCASSLTSGTGGRDIQYFGAGTRLSVL.

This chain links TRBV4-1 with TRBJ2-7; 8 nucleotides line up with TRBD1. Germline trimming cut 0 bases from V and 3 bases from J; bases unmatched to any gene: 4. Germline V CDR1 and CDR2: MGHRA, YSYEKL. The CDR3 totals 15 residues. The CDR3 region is CASSQDRTGFYEQYF. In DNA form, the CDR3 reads TGCGCCAGCAGCCAAGACCGGACAGGGTTCTACGAGCAGTACTTC.

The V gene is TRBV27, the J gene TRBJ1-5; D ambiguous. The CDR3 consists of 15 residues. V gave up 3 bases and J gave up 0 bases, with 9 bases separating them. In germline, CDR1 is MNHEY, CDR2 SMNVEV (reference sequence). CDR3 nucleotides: TGTGCCAGCAGTTTGACACCATATAGCAATCAGCCCCAGCATTTT. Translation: CASSLTPYSNQPQHF.

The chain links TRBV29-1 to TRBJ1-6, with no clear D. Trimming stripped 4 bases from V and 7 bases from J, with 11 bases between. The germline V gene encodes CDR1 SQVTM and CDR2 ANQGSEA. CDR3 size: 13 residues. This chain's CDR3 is CSVGASNNSPLHF. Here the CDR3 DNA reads TGCAGCGTTGGGGCTAGCAACAATTCACCCCTCCACTTT.

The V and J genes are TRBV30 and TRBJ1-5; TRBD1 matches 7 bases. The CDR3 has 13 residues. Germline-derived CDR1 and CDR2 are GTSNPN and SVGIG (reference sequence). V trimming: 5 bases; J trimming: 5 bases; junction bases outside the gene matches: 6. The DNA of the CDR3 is TGTGCCTGGGGACAGGTCACAGATCAGCCCCAGCATTTT. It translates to CAWGQVTDQPQHF.

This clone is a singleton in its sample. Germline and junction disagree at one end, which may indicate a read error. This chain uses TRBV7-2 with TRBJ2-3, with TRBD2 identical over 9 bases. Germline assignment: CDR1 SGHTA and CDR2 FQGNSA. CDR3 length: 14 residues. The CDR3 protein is CASRLAGATDTQYF. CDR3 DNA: TGTGCCAGCAGGTTAGCGGGAGCCACAGATACGCAGTATTTT.

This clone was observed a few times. In nucleotides, the CDR3 is TGCGCCAGCAGTGAGTCCTGGGGCAGGGAGCAGTACTTC. Translation: CASSESWGREQYF. The chain links TRBV10-1 to TRBJ2-7; a weak D match, TRBD1 (5 bases). CDR3 length: 13 residues. V was cut by 0 bases and J by 7 bases, with 10 bases left in between. Germline-derived CDR1 and CDR2 are WNHNN and SYGVQD (reference sequence).

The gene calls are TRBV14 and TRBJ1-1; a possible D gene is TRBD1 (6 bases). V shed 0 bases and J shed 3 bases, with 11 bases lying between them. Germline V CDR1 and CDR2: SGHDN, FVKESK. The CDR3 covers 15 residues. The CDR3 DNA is TGTGCCAGCAGCCAAGATATCTCAGGGGACACTGAAGCTTTCTTT. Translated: CASSQDISGDTEAFF. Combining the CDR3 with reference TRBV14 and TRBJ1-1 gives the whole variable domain EAGVTQFPSHSVIEKGQTVTLRCDPISGHDNLYWYRRVMGKEIKFLLHFVKESKQDESGMPNNRFLAERTGGTYSTLKVQPAELEDSGVYFCASSQDISGDTEAFFGQGTRLTVV.

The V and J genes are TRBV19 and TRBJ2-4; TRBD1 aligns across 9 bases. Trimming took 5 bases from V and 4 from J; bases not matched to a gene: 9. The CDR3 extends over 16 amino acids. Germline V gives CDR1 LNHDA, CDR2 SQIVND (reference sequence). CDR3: CASSPGQGRLKNIQYF. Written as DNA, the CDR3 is TGTGCCAGTAGTCCCGGACAGGGGAGGTTAAAAAACATTCAGTACTTC.

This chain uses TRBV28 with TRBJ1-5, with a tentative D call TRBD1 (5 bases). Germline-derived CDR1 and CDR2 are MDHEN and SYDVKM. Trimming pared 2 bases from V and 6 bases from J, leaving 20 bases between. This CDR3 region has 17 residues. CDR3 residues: CASSLNVGQGFSQPQHF. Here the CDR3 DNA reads TGTGCCAGCAGTTTAAATGTAGGGCAGGGTTTTTCTCAGCCCCAGCATTTT. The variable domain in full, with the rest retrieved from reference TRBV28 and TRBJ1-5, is DVKVTQSSRYLVKRTGEKVFLECVQDMDHENMFWYRQDPGLGLRLIYFSYDVKMKEKGDIPEGYSVSREKKERFSLILESASTNQTSMYLCASSLNVGQGFSQPQHFGDGTRLSIL.

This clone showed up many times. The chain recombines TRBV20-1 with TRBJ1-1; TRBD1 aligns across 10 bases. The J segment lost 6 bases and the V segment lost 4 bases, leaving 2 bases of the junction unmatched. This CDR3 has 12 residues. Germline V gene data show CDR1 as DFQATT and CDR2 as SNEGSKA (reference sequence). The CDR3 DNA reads TGCAGTGCTAATGACAGGGGGCCTGAAGCTTTCTTT. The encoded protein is CSANDRGPEAFF.

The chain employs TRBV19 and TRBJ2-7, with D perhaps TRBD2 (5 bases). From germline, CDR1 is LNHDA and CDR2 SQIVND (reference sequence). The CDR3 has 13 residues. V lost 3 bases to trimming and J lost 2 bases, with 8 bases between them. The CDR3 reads CASSMSGTYEQYF. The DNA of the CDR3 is TGTGCCAGTAGTATGTCCGGGACCTACGAGCAGTACTTC.

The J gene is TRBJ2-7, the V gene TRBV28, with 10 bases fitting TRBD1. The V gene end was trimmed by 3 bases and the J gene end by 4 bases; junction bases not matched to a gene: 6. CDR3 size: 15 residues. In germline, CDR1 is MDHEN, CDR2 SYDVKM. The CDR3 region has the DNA TGTGCCAGCAGTTTTGGCGGGACAGGGGCATACGAGCAGTACTTC. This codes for CASSFGGTGAYEQYF.

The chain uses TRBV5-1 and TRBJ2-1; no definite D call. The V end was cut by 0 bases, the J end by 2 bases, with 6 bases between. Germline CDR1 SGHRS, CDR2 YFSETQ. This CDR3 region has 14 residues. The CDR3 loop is CASSLGEAYNEQFF. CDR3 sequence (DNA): TGCGCCAGCAGCTTGGGAGAAGCCTACAATGAGCAGTTCTTC.

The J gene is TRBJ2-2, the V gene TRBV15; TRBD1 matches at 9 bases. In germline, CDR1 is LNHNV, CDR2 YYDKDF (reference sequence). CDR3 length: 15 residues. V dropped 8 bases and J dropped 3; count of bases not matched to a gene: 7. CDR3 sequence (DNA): TGTGCCACCGCACAGGGGGCAAAGGACACCGGGGAGCTGTTTTTT. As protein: CATAQGAKDTGELFF.

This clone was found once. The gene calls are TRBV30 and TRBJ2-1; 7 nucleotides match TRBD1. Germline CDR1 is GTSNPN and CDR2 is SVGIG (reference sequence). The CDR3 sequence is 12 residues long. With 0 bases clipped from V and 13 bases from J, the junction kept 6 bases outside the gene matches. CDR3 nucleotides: TGTGCCTGGAGTGTAGTGAGGGACAGCCAGTTCTTC. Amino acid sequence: CAWSVVRDSQFF. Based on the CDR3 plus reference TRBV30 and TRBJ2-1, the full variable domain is SQTIHQWPATLVQPVGSPLSLECTVEGTSNPNLYWYRQAAGRGLQLLFYSVGIGQISSEVPQNLSASRPQDRQFILSSKKLLLSDSGFYLCAWSVVRDSQFFGPGTRLTVL.

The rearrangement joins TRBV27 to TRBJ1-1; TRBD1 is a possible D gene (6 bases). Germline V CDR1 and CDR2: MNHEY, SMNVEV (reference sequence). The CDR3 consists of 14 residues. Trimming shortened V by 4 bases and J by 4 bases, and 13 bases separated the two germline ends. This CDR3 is CASSYDRRVTEAFF. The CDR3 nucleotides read TGTGCCAGCAGTTACGACAGGCGCGTCACTGAAGCTTTCTTT.

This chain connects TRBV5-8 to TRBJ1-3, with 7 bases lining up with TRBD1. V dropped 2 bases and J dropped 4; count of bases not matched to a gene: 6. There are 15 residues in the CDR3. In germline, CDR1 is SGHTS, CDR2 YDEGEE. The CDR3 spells CASSFDRVEGNTIYF. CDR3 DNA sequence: TGTGCCAGCAGCTTCGACAGGGTCGAAGGAAACACCATATATTTT.